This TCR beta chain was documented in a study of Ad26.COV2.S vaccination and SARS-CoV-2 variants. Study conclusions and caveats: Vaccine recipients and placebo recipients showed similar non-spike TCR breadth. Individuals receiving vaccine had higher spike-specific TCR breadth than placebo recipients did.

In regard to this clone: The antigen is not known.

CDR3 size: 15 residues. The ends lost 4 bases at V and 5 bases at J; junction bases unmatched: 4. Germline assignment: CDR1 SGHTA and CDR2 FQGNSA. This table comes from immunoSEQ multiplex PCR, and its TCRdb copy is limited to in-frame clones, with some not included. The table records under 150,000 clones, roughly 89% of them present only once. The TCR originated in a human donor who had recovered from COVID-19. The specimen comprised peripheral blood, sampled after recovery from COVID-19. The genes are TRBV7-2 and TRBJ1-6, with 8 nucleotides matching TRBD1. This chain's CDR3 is CASSSQGANNSPLHF. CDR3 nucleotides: TGTGCCAGCAGCTCGCAGGGGGCTAATAATTCACCCCTCCACTTT.